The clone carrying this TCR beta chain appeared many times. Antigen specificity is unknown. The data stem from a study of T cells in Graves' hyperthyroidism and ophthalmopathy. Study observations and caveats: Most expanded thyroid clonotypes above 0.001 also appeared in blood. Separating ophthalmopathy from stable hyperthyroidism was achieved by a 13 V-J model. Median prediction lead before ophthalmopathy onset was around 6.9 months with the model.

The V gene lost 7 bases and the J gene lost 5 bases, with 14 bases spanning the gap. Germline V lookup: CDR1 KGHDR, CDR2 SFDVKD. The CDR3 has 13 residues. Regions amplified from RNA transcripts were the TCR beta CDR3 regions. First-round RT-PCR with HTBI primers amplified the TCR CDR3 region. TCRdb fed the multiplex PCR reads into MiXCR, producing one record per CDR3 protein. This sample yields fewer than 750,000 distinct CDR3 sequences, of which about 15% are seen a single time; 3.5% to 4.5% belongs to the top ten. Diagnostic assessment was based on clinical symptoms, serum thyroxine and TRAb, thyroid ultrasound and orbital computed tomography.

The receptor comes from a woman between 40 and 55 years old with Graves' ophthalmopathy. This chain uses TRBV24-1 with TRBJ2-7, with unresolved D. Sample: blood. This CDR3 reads CATSPPGGHEQYF. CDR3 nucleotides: TGTGCCACCAGCCCCCCCGGTGGGCACGAGCAGTACTTC.